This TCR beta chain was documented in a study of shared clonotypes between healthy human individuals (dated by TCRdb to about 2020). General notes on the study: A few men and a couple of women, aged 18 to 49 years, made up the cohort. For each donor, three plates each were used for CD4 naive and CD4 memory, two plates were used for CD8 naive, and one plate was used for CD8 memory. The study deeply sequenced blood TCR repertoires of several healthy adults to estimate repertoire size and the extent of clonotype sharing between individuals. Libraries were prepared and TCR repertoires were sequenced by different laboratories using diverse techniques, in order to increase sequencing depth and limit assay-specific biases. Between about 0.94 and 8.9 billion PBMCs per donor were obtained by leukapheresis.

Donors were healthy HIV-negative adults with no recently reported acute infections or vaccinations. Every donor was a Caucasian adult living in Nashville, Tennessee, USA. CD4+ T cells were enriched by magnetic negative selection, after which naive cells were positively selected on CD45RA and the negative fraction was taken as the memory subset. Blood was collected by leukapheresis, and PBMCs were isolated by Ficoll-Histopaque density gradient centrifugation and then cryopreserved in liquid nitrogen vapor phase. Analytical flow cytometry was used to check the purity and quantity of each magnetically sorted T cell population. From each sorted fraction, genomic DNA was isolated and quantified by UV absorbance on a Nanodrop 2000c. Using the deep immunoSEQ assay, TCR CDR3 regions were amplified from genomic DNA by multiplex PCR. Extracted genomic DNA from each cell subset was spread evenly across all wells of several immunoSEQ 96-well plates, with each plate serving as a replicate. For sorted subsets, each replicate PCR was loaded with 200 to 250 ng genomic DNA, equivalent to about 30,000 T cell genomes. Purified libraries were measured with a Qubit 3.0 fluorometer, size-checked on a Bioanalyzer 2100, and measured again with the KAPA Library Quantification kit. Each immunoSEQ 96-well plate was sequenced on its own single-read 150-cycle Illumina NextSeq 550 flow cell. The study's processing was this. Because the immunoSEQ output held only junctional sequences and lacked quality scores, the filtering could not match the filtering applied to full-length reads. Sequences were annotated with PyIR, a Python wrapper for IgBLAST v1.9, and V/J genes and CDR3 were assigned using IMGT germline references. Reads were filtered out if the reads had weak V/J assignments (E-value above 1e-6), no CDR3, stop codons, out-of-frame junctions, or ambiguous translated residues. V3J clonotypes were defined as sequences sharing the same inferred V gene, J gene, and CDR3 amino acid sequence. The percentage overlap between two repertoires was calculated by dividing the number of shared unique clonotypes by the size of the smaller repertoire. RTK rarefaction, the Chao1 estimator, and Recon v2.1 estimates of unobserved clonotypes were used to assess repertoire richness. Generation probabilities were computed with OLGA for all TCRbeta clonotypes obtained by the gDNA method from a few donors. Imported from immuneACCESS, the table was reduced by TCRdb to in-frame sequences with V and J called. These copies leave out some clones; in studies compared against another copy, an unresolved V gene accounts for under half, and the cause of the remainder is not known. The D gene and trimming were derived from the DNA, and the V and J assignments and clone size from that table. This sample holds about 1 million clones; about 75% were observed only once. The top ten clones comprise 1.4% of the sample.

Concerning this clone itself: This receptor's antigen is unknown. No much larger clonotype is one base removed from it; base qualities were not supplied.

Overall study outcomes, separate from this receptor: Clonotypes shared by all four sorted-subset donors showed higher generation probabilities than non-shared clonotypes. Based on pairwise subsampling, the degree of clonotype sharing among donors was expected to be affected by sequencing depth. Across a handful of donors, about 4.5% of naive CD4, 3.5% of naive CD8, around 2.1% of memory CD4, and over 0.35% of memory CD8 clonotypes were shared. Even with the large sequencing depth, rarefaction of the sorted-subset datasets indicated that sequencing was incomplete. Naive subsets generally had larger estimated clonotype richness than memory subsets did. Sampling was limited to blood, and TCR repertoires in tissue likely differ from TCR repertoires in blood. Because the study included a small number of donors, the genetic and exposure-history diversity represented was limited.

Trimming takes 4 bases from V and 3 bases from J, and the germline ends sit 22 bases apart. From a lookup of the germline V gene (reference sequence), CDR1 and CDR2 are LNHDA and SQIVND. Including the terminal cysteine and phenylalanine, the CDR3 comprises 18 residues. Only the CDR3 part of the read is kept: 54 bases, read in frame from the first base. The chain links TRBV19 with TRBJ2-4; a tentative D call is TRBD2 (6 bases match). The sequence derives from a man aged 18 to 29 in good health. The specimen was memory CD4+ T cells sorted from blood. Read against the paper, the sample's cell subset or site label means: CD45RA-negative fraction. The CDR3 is CASSNWDSWSSVKNIQYF. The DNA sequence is TGTGCCAGTAGTAACTGGGACTCCTGGAGCTCTGTCAAAAACATTCAGTACTTC. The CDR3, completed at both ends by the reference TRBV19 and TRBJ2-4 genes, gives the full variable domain DGGITQSPKYLFRKEGQNVTLSCEQNLNHDAMYWYRQDPGQGLRLIYYSQIVNDFQKGDIAEGYSVSREKKESFPLTVTSAQKNPTAFYLCASSNWDSWSSVKNIQYFGAGTRLSVL.